Following are 2 T cell receptor beta chains from one sample sequenced in a study of shared clonotypes between healthy human individuals. Sequencing used immunoSEQ multiplex PCR; TCRdb keeps in-frame clones, though not all of them. This sample yields fewer than 2.5 million clones, of which more than 85% are seen a single time; 0.35% to 0.45% belongs to the top ten. Sequences were obtained from naive CD4+ T cells from PBMCs. Noted subset: CD45RA+ positively selected. The receptor set was obtained from a man aged 18 to 30 in good health. Some clones in this sample may be carry-over from other donors' samples.

This clone was observed a single time. The chain couples TRBV25-1 to TRBJ2-5, with D unresolved. CDR3 length: 15 amino acids. V was trimmed by 2 bases and J by 2 bases, leaving 12 bases between them. From germline, CDR1 is MGHDK and CDR2 SYGVNS. The CDR3 bases are TGTGCCAGCAGTGAAGTTTTGGGGTCACAAGAGACCCAGTACTTC. Protein: CASSEVLGSQETQYF.

Concerning this clone itself: This specimen includes other DNA sequences encoding the same CDR3. The rearrangement uses TRBV11-2 and TRBJ2-1, with 9 bases lining up with TRBD2. The CDR3 is 15 amino acids. Looked up from germline, CDR1 is SGHAT and CDR2 is FQNNGV. The V segment lost 3 bases and the J segment 4 bases; nucleotides outside the gene matches: 4. CDR3 DNA sequence: TGTGCCAGCAGCTTTAGCGGGAGATCTTACAATGAGCAGTTCTTC. It yields the protein CASSFSGRSYNEQFF.